This T cell receptor (beta chain) was captured in a study of cytomegalovirus exposure and HLA in healthy donors. Study context: The Caucasian-associated ancestry cluster held 65% to 85% of 398 genotyped donors.

Study-level results: A later analysis found TCR association rates differed by HLA locus, highest for DRB1 and lowest for HLA-C.

V shed 0 bases and J shed 4 bases, with 12 bases lying between them. Germline CDR1 and CDR2: KGHSH and LQKENI. The CDR3 consists of 15 residues. In the PCR, 60 Vbeta and 13 Jbeta primers were used. The data were produced by immunoSEQ multiplex PCR, yet TCRdb's version contains in-frame clones alone and is incomplete. Of 180,000 or so clones in the sample, 82% were seen once. Points on this clone: Its specificity is unknown.

The sample comprised PBMCs. The receptor comes from a woman between 45 and 60 years old in good health and CMV-seropositive. The chain combines TRBV18 with TRBJ1-2, with no clear D. The CDR3 protein is CASSPPSPGTYGYTF. The CDR3 DNA reads TGTGCCAGCTCACCACCGAGCCCGGGAACCTATGGCTACACCTTC.